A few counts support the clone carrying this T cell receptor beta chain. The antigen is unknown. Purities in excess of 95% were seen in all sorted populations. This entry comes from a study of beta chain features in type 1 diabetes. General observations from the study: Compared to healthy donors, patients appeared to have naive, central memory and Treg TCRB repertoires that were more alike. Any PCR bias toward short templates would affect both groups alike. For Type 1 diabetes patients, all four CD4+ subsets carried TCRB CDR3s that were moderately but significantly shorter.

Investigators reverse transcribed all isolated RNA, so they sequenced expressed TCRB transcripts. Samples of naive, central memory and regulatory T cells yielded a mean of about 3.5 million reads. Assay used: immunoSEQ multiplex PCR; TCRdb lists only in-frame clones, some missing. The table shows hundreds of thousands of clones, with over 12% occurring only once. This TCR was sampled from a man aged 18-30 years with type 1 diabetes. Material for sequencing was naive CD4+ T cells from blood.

The CDR3: CASSYSTEPYNEQFF. The CDR3 bases are TGTGCCAGCAGTTACTCGACAGAACCCTACAATGAGCAGTTCTTC. This chain joins TRBV6-5 and TRBJ2-1, with a tentative D call TRBD1 (5 bases). Per the germline V gene, CDR1 is MNHEY and CDR2 is SVGAGI. There are 15 residues in the CDR3. Trimming removed 0 bases at V and 2 bases at J, with 8 bases between.